These T cell receptor beta chains were read from a single sample in a study of T cell repertoires in cytomegalovirus infection. MiXCR, run by TCRdb on the reads, gives a single entry per CDR3 protein. The sample includes hundreds of thousands of distinct CDR3 sequences, less than 40% of them seen just once. No antigens are known for them. Sequenced here: cultured CD8+ T cells from PBMCs, sampled from culture after CMV antigen stimulation. Source of these receptors: a human donor in good health (CMV status not recorded). Some clones in this sample may be carry-over from other donors' samples. CDR3s include the opening cysteine and the closing phenylalanine or tryptophan. A D gene is named only where the DNA matches it firmly. Clone sizes are given selectively: once, few, many, or a class where the clone is expanded.

j_call,v_call,d_call,clone_size,cdr3_aa,cdr3_nt
TRBJ1-5,TRBV4-2,-,-,CASSQKTGGGAQPQHF,TGTGCCAGCAGCCAAAAAACGGGCGGGGGAGCTCAGCCCCAGCATTTT
TRBJ2-2,TRBV12-3/TRBV12-4,-,-,CASNSGGPTGELFF,TGTGCCAGCAACTCCGGGGGGCCGACCGGGGAGCTGTTTTTT
TRBJ1-1,TRBV6-2/TRBV6-3,-,-,CASSSGTPDTEAFF,TGTGCCAGCAGTTCCGGGACCCCAGACACTGAAGCTTTCTTT
TRBJ1-2,TRBV4-1,-,few,CASSQDGTQYYGYTF,TGCGCCAGCAGCCAAGATGGGACCCAATACTATGGCTACACCTTC
TRBJ1-5,TRBV10-2,TRBD1,many,CASGDRGHQPQHF,TGCGCCAGTGGGGACAGGGGGCATCAGCCCCAGCATTTT
TRBJ2-1,TRBV7-6,TRBD1,-,CASSLAPQGDEQFF,TGTGCCAGCAGCTTAGCTCCCCAGGGGGATGAGCAGTTCTTC
TRBJ1-2,TRBV7-9,TRBD1,-,CASSSGGDLRPYGYTF,TGTGCCAGCAGCTCAGGGGGAGACTTACGCCCCTATGGCTACACCTTC
TRBJ2-1,TRBV11-2,-,few,CASSTTENEQFF,TGTGCCAGCAGCACCACGGAAAATGAGCAGTTCTTC
TRBJ2-5,TRBV7-8,TRBD2,many,CASSFNGGAEETQYF,TGTGCCAGCAGCTTTAACGGGGGGGCGGAGGAGACCCAGTACTTC
TRBJ1-2,TRBV7-2,TRBD1,many,CASSLPTGVDGYTF,TGTGCCAGCAGCTTACCGACAGGGGTGGATGGCTACACCTTC
TRBJ2-7,TRBV12-3/TRBV12-4,-,few,CASAGGPYEQYF,TGTGCCAGCGCAGGGGGGCCCTACGAGCAGTACTTC
TRBJ1-1,TRBV5-5,-,few,CASSLRGTPEAFF,TGTGCCAGCAGCTTGAGAGGGACCCCTGAAGCTTTCTTT
TRBJ2-5,TRBV7-2,-,many,CASSLRRKETQYF,TGTGCCAGCAGCTTAAGGAGGAAAGAGACCCAGTACTTC
TRBJ2-1,TRBV4-1,TRBD2,few,CASSPHRLAGIYNEQFF,TGCGCCAGCAGCCCGCATCGACTAGCGGGGATATACAATGAGCAGTTCTTC
TRBJ1-1,TRBV20-1,TRBD1,-,CSARRQGRPEAFF,TGCAGTGCTAGGAGACAGGGGCGCCCTGAAGCTTTCTTT
TRBJ2-2,TRBV3-1,TRBD2,few,CASSQDSGGATGELFF,TGTGCCAGCAGCCAAGATAGCGGGGGGGCCACCGGGGAGCTGTTTTTT
TRBJ2-3,TRBV27,TRBD1,-,CASSVGTGVVGGSTDTQYF,TGTGCCAGCAGTGTCGGGACAGGGGTTGTGGGGGGAAGCACAGATACGCAGTATTTT
TRBJ1-2,TRBV5-3,-,-,CASSLRGQPNYGYTF,TGTGCCAGCAGCTTGCGAGGACAGCCTAACTATGGCTACACCTTC
TRBJ1-4,TRBV12-3/TRBV12-4,-,-,CASSFGSEKLFF,TGTGCCAGCAGTTTTGGAAGTGAAAAACTGTTTTTT
TRBJ2-2,TRBV6-2/TRBV6-3,-,-,CASRIRAGELFF,TGTGCCAGCAGAATCAGGGCCGGGGAGCTGTTTTTT
TRBJ2-1,TRBV12-3/TRBV12-4,-,-,CASSLREPSYNEQFF,TGTGCCAGCAGTTTAAGAGAGCCCTCCTACAATGAGCAGTTCTTC
TRBJ1-1,TRBV6-1,TRBD1,-,CASRGRTGDTTEAFF,TGTGCCAGCAGGGGACGGACAGGGGATACCACTGAAGCTTTCTTT
TRBJ1-2,TRBV7-2,-,many,CASSLEGTVNYGYTF,TGTGCCAGCAGCTTAGAGGGCACCGTAAACTATGGCTACACCTTC
TRBJ2-1,TRBV2,-,few,CASSEDFQSSYNEQFF,TGTGCCAGCAGTGAAGACTTCCAGAGCTCCTACAATGAGCAGTTCTTC
TRBJ1-5,TRBV2,-,-,CASSEHLSGIQPQHF,TGTGCCAGCAGTGAACACCTTTCGGGGATCCAGCCCCAGCATTTT
TRBJ1-1,TRBV28,-,-,CASSLPNSGPLSGTEAFF,TGTGCCAGCAGTTTGCCCAACAGCGGGCCTCTCTCGGGGACTGAAGCTTTCTTT
TRBJ2-3,TRBV5-1,-,-,CASSGSRGLSDTQYF,TGCGCCAGCAGCGGGAGTCGGGGGCTCTCAGATACGCAGTATTTT
TRBJ1-1,TRBV6-2/TRBV6-3,-,few,CASKTGLGTEAFF,TGTGCCAGCAAGACTGGGCTGGGCACTGAAGCTTTCTTT
TRBJ1-5,TRBV2,TRBD1,-,CASSAPGQDDQPQHF,TGTGCCAGCAGTGCCCCGGGACAGGATGATCAGCCCCAGCATTTT
TRBJ2-2,TRBV7-9,TRBD1,-,CASVGTGGKDTGELFF,TGTGCCAGCGTCGGAACAGGGGGCAAGGACACCGGGGAGCTGTTTTTT
TRBJ2-5,TRBV7-8,-,many,CASSLELNQETQYF,TGTGCCAGCAGCTTAGAGTTAAACCAAGAGACCCAGTACTTC
TRBJ1-2,TRBV10-3,-,-,CAISESTSYGYTF,TGTGCCATCAGTGAGTCGACAAGCTATGGCTACACCTTC
TRBJ2-1,TRBV12-3/TRBV12-4,-,-,CANSFGREGSYNEQFF,TGTGCCAACAGTTTCGGCAGGGAAGGTAGCTACAATGAGCAGTTCTTC
TRBJ1-6,TRBV7-6,TRBD1,many,CASSLGLPGQGDSPLHF,TGTGCCAGCAGCTTAGGGCTTCCAGGACAGGGGGATTCACCCCTCCACTTT
TRBJ2-1,TRBV5-1,TRBD2,few,CASSFTRLAGGPLSYNEQFF,TGCGCCAGCAGCTTTACGAGACTAGCGGGGGGGCCCTTATCCTACAATGAGCAGTTCTTC
TRBJ2-1,TRBV7-9,-,many,CASPSSGLNEQFF,TGTGCCAGTCCCTCTAGTGGCCTAAATGAGCAGTTCTTC
TRBJ2-2,TRBV29-1,-,-,CSVVYDHNTGELFF,TGCAGCGTTGTGTACGACCACAACACCGGGGAGCTGTTTTTT
TRBJ1-5,TRBV7-8,-,many,CASSFYKGSNQPQHF,TGTGCCAGCAGCTTTTACAAAGGGAGCAATCAGCCCCAGCATTTT
TRBJ2-1,TRBV7-9,TRBD2,few,CASIHRGGRNEQFF,TGTGCCAGCATCCATCGGGGGGGCCGGAATGAGCAGTTCTTC
TRBJ2-5,TRBV5-4,-,many,CASSPGQETQYF,TGTGCCAGCAGCCCGGGTCAAGAGACCCAGTACTTC
TRBJ1-1,TRBV6-2/TRBV6-3,-,few,CASRTLPRGLDTEAFF,TGTGCCAGCAGAACCCTCCCCAGGGGTTTGGACACTGAAGCTTTCTTT
TRBJ1-5,TRBV7-2,TRBD1,many,CASSFITGGDWHF,TGTGCCAGCAGCTTCATCACAGGGGGGGATTGGCATTTT
TRBJ2-3,TRBV6-1,-,-,CASRDQTAQYF,TGTGCCAGCAGGGACCAGACGGCGCAGTATTTT
TRBJ2-1,TRBV12-5,-,few,CASGFVREGEQFF,TGTGCTAGTGGTTTTGTCAGGGAAGGTGAGCAGTTCTTC
TRBJ2-3,TRBV6-8,-,-,CASSYTITGGPDTQYF,TGTGCCAGCAGTTACACGATAACAGGCGGGCCAGATACGCAGTATTTT
TRBJ2-3,TRBV6-2/TRBV6-3,-,-,CASSLLGVGLSTDTQYF,TGTGCCAGCAGTCTTCTTGGGGTGGGGTTAAGCACAGATACGCAGTATTTT